These 18 T cell receptor beta chains share one sample of origin, sequenced in a study of beta chain features in type 1 diabetes. Sequenced material consisted of expressed TCRB transcripts (all of the isolated RNA was reverse transcribed). This table comes from immunoSEQ multiplex PCR, and its TCRdb copy is limited to in-frame clones, with some not included. The sample lists 250,000 to 300,000 clones, 24% seen once, with 0.012% in the top ten. General study points: People with Type 1 diabetes carried modestly yet significantly shorter TCRB CDR3s in all four CD4+ subsets.

No antigens are known for them. The source material was naive CD4+ T cells from blood. These receptors were obtained from a woman in her twenties or thirties with type 1 diabetes.

The chain uses TRBV6-5 and TRBJ2-3; D gene unclear. The CDR3 runs 14 residues. Trimming took 2 bases from V and 3 from J, leaving 9 bases between them. Germline V gene data show CDR1 as MNHEY and CDR2 as SVGAGI. The CDR3 here is CASSYLGETDTQYF. The CDR3 DNA sequence: TGTGCCAGCAGTTACCTGGGCGAGACAGATACGCAGTATTTT.

The chain links TRBV28 to TRBJ2-7; 9 nucleotides match TRBD1. The CDR3 loop spans 15 amino acids. Per germline, CDR1 MDHEN and CDR2 SYDVKM. Trimming at V came to 6 bases and at J to 2 bases, leaving 8 bases not matched to a gene. The CDR3: CASRKAGTGTYEQYF. The DNA for the CDR3 is TGTGCCAGCAGAAAGGCCGGGACAGGGACCTACGAGCAGTACTTC. Drawing the rest from reference TRBV28 and TRBJ2-7, the complete variable domain is DVKVTQSSRYLVKRTGEKVFLECVQDMDHENMFWYRQDPGLGLRLIYFSYDVKMKEKGDIPEGYSVSREKKERFSLILESASTNQTSMYLCASRKAGTGTYEQYFGPGTRLTVT.

This chain connects TRBV7-3 to TRBJ2-2; weak D call: TRBD2 (6 bases). Germline CDR1 SGHTA, CDR2 FQGTGA. The CDR3 extends over 15 amino acids. Trimming cost V 5 bases and J 4 bases, with 14 bases left between them. The CDR3 DNA is TGTGCCAGCAGCCTCCGGGACTCGAGCACCGGGGAGCTGTTTTTT. Protein product: CASSLRDSSTGELFF.

The V call is TRBV2, the J call TRBJ2-1, with a weak D call TRBD2 (5 bases). The CDR3 extends over 14 amino acids. V was clipped by 4 bases and J by 5 bases, with 12 bases between them. The germline V gene encodes CDR1 SNHLY and CDR2 FYNNEI. The CDR3 DNA follows: TGTGCCAGCAGTGGTGTCGGGCGGGACAATGAGCAGTTCTTC. Amino acids: CASSGVGRDNEQFF.

A remark on this clone: The sample carries other DNA sequences with the same CDR3. The J gene is TRBJ1-5, the V gene TRBV29-1; TRBD1 matches 7 bases. The V gene end was trimmed by 6 bases and the J gene end by 5 bases; junction bases not matched to a gene: 4. CDR3 size: 12 residues. CDR1 is SQVTM, CDR2 ANQGSEA, per germline. CDR3 bases: TGCAGCGTAAGTGACAGGGATCAGCCCCAGCATTTT. Translated: CSVSDRDQPQHF. The whole variable domain, filled in from reference TRBV29-1 and TRBJ1-5, reads SAVISQKPSRDICQRGTSLTIQCQVDSQVTMMFWYRQQPGQSLTLIATANQGSEATYESGFVIDKFPISRPNLTFSTLTVSNMSPEDSSIYLCSVSDRDQPQHFGDGTRLSIL.

The rearrangement uses TRBV28 and TRBJ2-7; 7 nucleotides match TRBD1. Germline V gives CDR1 MDHEN, CDR2 SYDVKM. The CDR3 length is 14 residues. V was pared by 7 bases and J by 3 bases, with 9 bases of the junction left unmatched. The CDR3 sequence: CASNPQGRGYEQYF. CDR3 sequence (DNA): TGTGCCAGCAACCCACAGGGGCGCGGCTACGAGCAGTACTTC.

The rearrangement links TRBV6-5 to TRBJ2-7, with D perhaps TRBD1 (6 bases). Germline V gives CDR1 MNHEY, CDR2 SVGAGI. The CDR3 length is 14 residues. Trimming shortened V by 10 bases and J by 2 bases, and 18 bases separated the two germline ends. The chain's CDR3 is CATHSPGHTYEQYF. The CDR3 nucleotides are TGTGCCACCCACTCTCCGGGACATACCTACGAGCAGTACTTC.

The chain links TRBV9 to TRBJ2-2; perhaps TRBD2 as D (6 bases). Between the trimmed V and J ends, which lost 2 bases and 3 bases, there was a span of 8 bases. This CDR3 has 14 residues. CDR1 and CDR2 from the germline V gene are SGDLS and YYNGEE. The CDR3 nucleotides read TGTGCCAGCAGCGTTAGCGGACACACCGGGGAGCTGTTTTTT. Its translation is CASSVSGHTGELFF.

V is TRBV5-1 and J is TRBJ1-3; D possibly corresponds to TRBD1 (5 bases). The germline CDR1 and CDR2 sequences are SGHRS and YFSETQ. CDR3 size: 15 residues. V was shortened by 0 bases and J by 2 bases, with 9 bases between the two germline ends. The CDR3 sequence is CASSLAGGTGNTIYF. CDR3 coding DNA: TGCGCCAGCAGCTTGGCCGGGGGAACTGGAAACACCATATATTTT.

This clone has a handful of counts. The rearrangement uses TRBV9 and TRBJ2-1; 10 bases are shared with TRBD2. V gave up 0 bases and J gave up 4 bases; unmatched junction bases: 4. From germline, CDR1 is SGDLS and CDR2 YYNGEE. The CDR3 is made up of 16 amino acids. CDR3 protein: CASSVVGLAEYNEQFF. CDR3 nucleotides: TGTGCCAGCAGCGTAGTTGGACTAGCGGAATACAATGAGCAGTTCTTC.

The gene calls are TRBV29-1 and TRBJ1-2; 7 bases are a match to TRBD1. CDR1 SQVTM and CDR2 ANQGSEA come from the germline V gene. The CDR3 totals 13 residues. Trimming removed 5 bases from V and 4 bases from J; junction bases left unmatched: 7. CDR3 region: CSVSWTGRYGYTF. The CDR3 DNA follows: TGCAGCGTTAGTTGGACAGGTCGCTATGGCTACACCTTC. The full variable domain, rest sourced from reference TRBV29-1 and TRBJ1-2, is SAVISQKPSRDICQRGTSLTIQCQVDSQVTMMFWYRQQPGQSLTLIATANQGSEATYESGFVIDKFPISRPNLTFSTLTVSNMSPEDSSIYLCSVSWTGRYGYTFGSGTRLTVV.

The chain has TRBV28 and TRBJ2-7; 8 bases agree with TRBD1. Trimming removed 7 bases from V and 0 bases from J; junction bases left unmatched: 8. The CDR3 spans 15 residues. The germline CDR1 and CDR2 sequences are MDHEN and SYDVKM. The CDR3 spells CASTWTGKDSYEQYF. CDR3 sequence (DNA): TGTGCCAGCACCTGGACAGGGAAGGACTCCTACGAGCAGTACTTC.

V is TRBV29-1 and J is TRBJ1-1; TRBD1 might be the D (6 bases). Germline loops: CDR1 SQVTM, CDR2 ANQGSEA. The CDR3 length is 12 residues. The CDR3 coding sequence is TGCACGCCGACCAGGGGGAACACTGAAGCTTTCTTT. This translates into CTPTRGNTEAFF.

This clone was seen more than once but under ten times. V usage is TRBV30 and J usage is TRBJ2-2; TRBD2 is a possible D gene (5 bases). The germline gives CDR1 GTSNPN, CDR2 SVGIG (reference sequence). CDR3 length equals 15 residues. The V end lost 3 bases, the J end lost 0 bases, and 11 bases lay between the germline ends. CDR3 sequence: CAWRAGLPNTGELFF. For the CDR3, the DNA is TGTGCCTGGAGAGCCGGACTCCCGAACACCGGGGAGCTGTTTTTT.

The J gene is TRBJ1-2, the V gene TRBV28; 7 bases map to TRBD1. The CDR3 extends over 14 amino acids. Per the germline V gene, CDR1 is MDHEN and CDR2 is SYDVKM. J lost 4 bases, V lost 3 bases, and 5 bases had no gene match. In DNA, the CDR3 is TGTGCCAGCAGTTTGACGACAGGGAGCTATGGCTACACCTTC. This sequence encodes CASSLTTGSYGYTF.

The V call is TRBV21-1, the J call TRBJ2-7; the D call in the table, TRBD1, was not verified against the DNA. TRBV21-1 constitutes a pseudogene. CDR3 length: 15 residues. In DNA form, the CDR3 reads TGTGCCAGCCACAAAGCGGGACAGGGGGTAAACGAGCAGTACTTC. Translated, it gives CASHKAGQGVNEQYF.

The J gene is TRBJ2-2, the V gene TRBV28; the match to TRBD1 covers 7 bases. The germline V gene has CDR1 MDHEN and CDR2 SYDVKM. The CDR3 covers 14 residues. The junction had 3 bases not matched to a gene; V was cut back by 3 bases and J by 5 bases. CDR3 loop: CASSFQGVTGELFF. DNA of the CDR3: TGTGCCAGCAGTTTTCAGGGGGTGACCGGGGAGCTGTTTTTT.

Of note for this clone: Other DNA sequences in this sample translate to the same CDR3. V and J are TRBV18 and TRBJ1-1, with TRBD1 as a possible D gene (6 bases). CDR3 length: 13 amino acids. CDR1 and CDR2 (germline): KGHSH, LQKENI. Trimming removed 2 bases from V and 3 bases from J, with 7 bases in between. CDR3 protein: CASSPDRYTEAFF. CDR3 nucleotides: TGTGCCAGCTCACCAGACAGGTACACTGAAGCTTTCTTT.